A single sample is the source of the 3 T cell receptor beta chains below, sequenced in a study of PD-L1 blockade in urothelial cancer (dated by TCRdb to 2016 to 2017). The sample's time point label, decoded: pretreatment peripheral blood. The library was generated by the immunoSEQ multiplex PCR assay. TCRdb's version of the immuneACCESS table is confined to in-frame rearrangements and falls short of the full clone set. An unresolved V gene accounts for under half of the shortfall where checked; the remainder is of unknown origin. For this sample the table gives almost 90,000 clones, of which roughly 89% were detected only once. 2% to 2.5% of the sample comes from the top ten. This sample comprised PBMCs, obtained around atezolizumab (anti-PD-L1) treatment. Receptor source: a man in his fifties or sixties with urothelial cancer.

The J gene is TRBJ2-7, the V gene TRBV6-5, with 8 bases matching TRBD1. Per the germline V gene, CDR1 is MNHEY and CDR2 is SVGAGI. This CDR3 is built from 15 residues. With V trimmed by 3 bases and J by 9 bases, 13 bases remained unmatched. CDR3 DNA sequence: TGTGCCAGCAGTTATTACAGCCAGGGGGCCAGCGGGCAGTACTTC. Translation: CASSYYSQGASGQYF.

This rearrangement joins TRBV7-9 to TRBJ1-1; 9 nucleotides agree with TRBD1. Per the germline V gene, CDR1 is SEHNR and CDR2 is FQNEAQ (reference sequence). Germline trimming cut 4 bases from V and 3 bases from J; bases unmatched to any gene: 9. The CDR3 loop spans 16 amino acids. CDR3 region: CASSSTDRGFHTEAFF. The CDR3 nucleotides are TGTGCCAGCAGCTCAACGGACAGGGGATTCCACACTGAAGCTTTCTTT.

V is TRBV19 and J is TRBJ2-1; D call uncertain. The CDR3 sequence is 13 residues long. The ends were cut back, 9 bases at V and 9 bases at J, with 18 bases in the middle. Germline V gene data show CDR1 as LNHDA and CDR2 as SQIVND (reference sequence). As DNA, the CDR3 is TGTGCCAGCCGAACCAAATCGTCGGGTGAGCAGTTCTTC. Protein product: CASRTKSSGEQFF.